This T cell receptor (beta chain) was observed in a study of T-cell memory formation after mild COVID-19. The CDR3 covers 14 residues. Germline CDR1 is SGHNT and CDR2 is YENEEA. V gave up 0 bases and J gave up 5 bases, with 8 bases separating them. Libraries for TCRalpha and TCRbeta carried sample barcodes and unique molecular identifiers via 5'RACE. Using its own MiXCR run on the 5' RACE reads, TCRdb lists one record per CDR3 protein. This table has roughly 300,000 distinct CDR3 sequences, approximately 8% appearing once. This clonotype was found many times. This rearrangement joins TRBV11-3 to TRBJ2-1, with a weak D call TRBD2 (5 bases). The specimen sequenced was PBMCs or a T cell subset sorted from them (not recorded which). The sequence derives from a young man who had mild COVID-19 (a few samples of this study predate the infection). Cell type and time point are not known. The CDR3 protein is CASSLDLGNNEQFF. The CDR3 DNA follows: TGTGCCAGCAGCTTAGATCTCGGGAACAATGAGCAGTTCTTC. Full variable domain (outside the CDR3, taken from reference TRBV11-3 and TRBJ2-1): EAGVVQSPRYKIIEKKQPVAFWCNPISGHNTLYWYLQNLGQGPELLIRYENEEAVDDSQLPKDRFSAERLKGVDSTLKIQPAELGDSAVYLCASSLDLGNNEQFFGPGTRLTVL.